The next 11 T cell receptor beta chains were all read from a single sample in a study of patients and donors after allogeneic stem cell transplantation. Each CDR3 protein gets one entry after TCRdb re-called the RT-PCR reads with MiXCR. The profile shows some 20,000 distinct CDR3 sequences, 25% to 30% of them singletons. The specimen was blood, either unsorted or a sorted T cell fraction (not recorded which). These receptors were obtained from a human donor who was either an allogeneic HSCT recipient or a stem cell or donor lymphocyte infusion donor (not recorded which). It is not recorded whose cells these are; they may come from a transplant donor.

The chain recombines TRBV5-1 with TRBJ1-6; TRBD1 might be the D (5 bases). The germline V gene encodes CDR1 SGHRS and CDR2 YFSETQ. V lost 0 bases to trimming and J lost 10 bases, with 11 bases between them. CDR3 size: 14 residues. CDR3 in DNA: TGCGCCAGCAGCTTGGGGGACGGTTGGTCACCCCTCCACTTT. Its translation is CASSLGDGWSPLHF.

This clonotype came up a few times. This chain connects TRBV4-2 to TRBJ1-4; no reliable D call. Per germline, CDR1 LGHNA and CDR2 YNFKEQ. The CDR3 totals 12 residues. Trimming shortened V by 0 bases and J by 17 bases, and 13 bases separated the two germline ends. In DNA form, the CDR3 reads TGTGCCAGCAGCCAAGATCTACAGAAACGTTTTTTT. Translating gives CASSQDLQKRFF.

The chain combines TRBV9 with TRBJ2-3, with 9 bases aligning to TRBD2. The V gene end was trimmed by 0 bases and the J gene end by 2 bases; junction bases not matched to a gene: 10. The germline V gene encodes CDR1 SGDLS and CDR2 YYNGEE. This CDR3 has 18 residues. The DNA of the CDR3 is TGTGCCAGCAGCGTAGGAGCTAGCGGGGTCCCCGTCACAGATACGCAGTATTTT. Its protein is CASSVGASGVPVTDTQYF.

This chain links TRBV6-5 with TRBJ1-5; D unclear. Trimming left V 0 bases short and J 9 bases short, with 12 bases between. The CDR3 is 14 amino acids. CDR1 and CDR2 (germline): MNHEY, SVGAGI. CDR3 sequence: CASSYSRKERPQHF. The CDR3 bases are TGTGCCAGCAGTTACTCGCGTAAGGAACGGCCCCAGCATTTT.

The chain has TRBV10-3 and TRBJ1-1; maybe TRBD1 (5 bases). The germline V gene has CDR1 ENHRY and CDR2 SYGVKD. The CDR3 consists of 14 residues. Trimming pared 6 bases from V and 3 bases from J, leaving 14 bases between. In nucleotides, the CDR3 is TGTGCCATCAGGGGGAGGGGTATGGACACTGAAGCTTTCTTT. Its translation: CAIRGRGMDTEAFF.

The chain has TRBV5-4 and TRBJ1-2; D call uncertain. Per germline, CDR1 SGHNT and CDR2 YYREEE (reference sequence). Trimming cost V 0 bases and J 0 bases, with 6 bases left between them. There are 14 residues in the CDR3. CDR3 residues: CASSLGTPNYGYTF. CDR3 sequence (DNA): TGTGCCAGCAGCTTGGGGACCCCTAACTATGGCTACACCTTC.

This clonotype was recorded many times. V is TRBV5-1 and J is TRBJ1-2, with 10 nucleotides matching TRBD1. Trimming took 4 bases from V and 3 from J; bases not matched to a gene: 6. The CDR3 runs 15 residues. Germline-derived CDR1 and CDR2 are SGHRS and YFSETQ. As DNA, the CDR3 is TGCGCCAGCAGCCCGACAGGGGGCTTGGACTATGGCTACACCTTC. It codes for CASSPTGGLDYGYTF.

DNA for the CDR3: TGTGCCAGCAGCTTCAGGTTAGGCGCGACAATGAACACTGAAGCTTTCTTT. Amino acid sequence: CASSFRLGATMNTEAFF. This chain connects TRBV11-2 to TRBJ1-1; D uncertain. The V end was cut by 3 bases, the J end by 0 bases, with 17 bases between. The CDR3 contains 17 residues. The germline V gene has CDR1 SGHAT and CDR2 FQNNGV. The full variable domain, its missing parts supplied by reference TRBV11-2 and TRBJ1-1, is EAGVAQSPRYKIIEKRQSVAFWCNPISGHATLYWYQQILGQGPKLLIQFQNNGVVDDSQLPKDRFSAERLKGVDSTLKIQPAKLEDSAVYLCASSFRLGATMNTEAFFGQGTRLTVV.

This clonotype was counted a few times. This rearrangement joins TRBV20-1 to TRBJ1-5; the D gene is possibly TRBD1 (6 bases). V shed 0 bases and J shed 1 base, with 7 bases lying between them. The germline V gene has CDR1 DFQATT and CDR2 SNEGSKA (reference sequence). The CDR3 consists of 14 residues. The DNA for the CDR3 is TGCAGTGCTAGAGATACAGGGAGCAATCAGCCCCAGCATTTT. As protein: CSARDTGSNQPQHF.

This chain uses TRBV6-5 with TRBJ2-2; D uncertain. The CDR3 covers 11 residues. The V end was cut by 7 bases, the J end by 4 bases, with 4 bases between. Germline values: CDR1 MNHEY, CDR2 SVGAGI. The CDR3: CASMGTGELFF. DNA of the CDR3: TGTGCCAGCATGGGCACCGGGGAGCTGTTTTTT.

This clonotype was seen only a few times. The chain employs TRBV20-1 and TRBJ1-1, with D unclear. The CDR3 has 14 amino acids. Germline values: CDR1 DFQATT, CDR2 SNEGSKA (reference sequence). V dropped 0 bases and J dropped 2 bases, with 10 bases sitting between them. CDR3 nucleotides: TGCAGTGCTAGAGATCCCGGGGAAAACACTGAAGCTTTCTTT. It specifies CSARDPGENTEAFF.